Below are 27 T cell receptor beta chains sequenced from a single sample in a study of T cells in Graves' hyperthyroidism and ophthalmopathy. There were TCR beta CDR3 regions amplified from RNA transcripts. The HTBI primer set was used in a first-round RT-PCR of the TCR CDR3. TCRdb redid the calling of the multiplex PCR reads with MiXCR, one entry per CDR3 protein. The sample records 490,000 or so distinct CDR3 sequences, over 45% being singletons. Sequenced input: peripheral blood or thyroid tissue (not recorded which). Source of these receptors: an adult woman with Graves' disease, either hyperthyroidism or ophthalmopathy (not recorded which).

The CDR3 region has the DNA TGTGCCACCAGCAGGGGGGCTCAGGGGGAGACCCAGTACTTC. Translated, it gives CATSRGAQGETQYF. The chain is built from TRBV15 and TRBJ2-5, with TRBD1 as a possible D gene (6 bases). This CDR3 contains 14 residues. Trimming left V 3 bases short and J 5 bases short, with 13 bases between. CDR1 is LNHNV and CDR2 is YYDKDF in the germline V gene (reference sequence). The full variable domain, completed using reference TRBV15 and TRBJ2-5, is DAMVIQNPRYQVTQFGKPVTLSCSQTLNHNVMYWYQQKSSQAPKLLFHYYDKDFNNEADTPDNFQSRRPNTSFCFLDIRSPGLGDTAMYLCATSRGAQGETQYFGPGTRLLVL.

This clonotype has a single count. The chain's CDR3 is CSARDPGEKLFF. The CDR3 DNA is TGCAGTGCTAGAGATCCCGGTGAAAAACTGTTTTTT. The chain joins TRBV20-1 to TRBJ1-4; D is ambiguous. The V gene's germline CDR1 is DFQATT and CDR2 SNEGSKA (reference sequence). The CDR3 runs to 12 residues. Deletions cut 0 bases from V and 7 bases from J, with 6 bases between.

This clonotype was recorded a few times. The chain couples TRBV24-1 to TRBJ1-6, with D possibly being TRBD1 (6 bases). Germline CDR1 KGHDR, CDR2 SFDVKD. Trimming left V 9 bases short and J 9 bases short, with 14 bases between. The length of the CDR3 is 13 residues. CDR3 sequence: CATQKGEISPLHF. The CDR3 DNA follows: TGTGCCACCCAAAAGGGGGAGATTTCACCCCTCCACTTT.

The chain links TRBV10-3 to TRBJ2-7; TRBD2 is a possible D gene (5 bases). The CDR3 sequence is 15 residues long. With 10 bases removed from V and 4 bases from J, the gap between germline ends came to 23 bases. CDR1 ENHRY and CDR2 SYGVKD come from the germline V gene. The DNA for the CDR3 is TGTGCCACCAGACTATGGGGTATGTCTAATTACGAGCAGTACTTC. Protein: CATRLWGMSNYEQYF.

In this sample, this clonotype turned up once. The V gene is TRBV4-2, the J gene TRBJ1-2; D is unresolved. The germline V and J ends were trimmed by 0 bases and 5 bases, with 10 bases remaining between them. The CDR3 sequence is 14 residues long. Germline CDR1 is LGHNA and CDR2 is YNFKEQ. CDR3 residues: CASSQDGSTYGYTF. CDR3 nucleotides: TGTGCCAGCAGCCAAGATGGATCTACTTATGGCTACACCTTC.

V is TRBV20-1 and J is TRBJ2-7; 8 nucleotides line up with TRBD1. The CDR3 totals 13 residues. V was pared by 5 bases and J by 3 bases, with 6 bases of the junction left unmatched. Germline V lookup: CDR1 DFQATT, CDR2 SNEGSKA (reference sequence). The CDR3: CSALTGVDYEQYF. As DNA, the CDR3 is TGCAGTGCTTTGACAGGGGTCGACTACGAGCAGTACTTC.

A few counts support this clonotype. The genes are TRBV10-3 and TRBJ2-6; D not resolved. The CDR3 length is 16 residues. CDR1 ENHRY and CDR2 SYGVKD come from the germline V gene. V was clipped by 0 bases and J by 2 bases, with 8 bases between them. CDR3 amino acids: CAISESGMAGANVLTF. CDR3 sequence (DNA): TGTGCCATCAGTGAGTCAGGGATGGCTGGGGCCAACGTCCTGACTTTC.

This chain links TRBV2 with TRBJ2-5; either TRBD1 or TRBD2 may supply D (5 bases each). The CDR3 loop spans 16 amino acids. Germline V gives CDR1 SNHLY, CDR2 FYNNEI. Trimming removed 2 bases from V and 0 bases from J, with 13 bases in between. The CDR3 DNA is TGTGCCAGCAGTGAAAGGGACGGCCGACACCAAGAGACCCAGTACTTC. This codes for CASSERDGRHQETQYF.

This clonotype was counted only a few times. The chain combines TRBV4-1 with TRBJ1-4, with 9 bases matching TRBD1. Per germline, CDR1 MGHRA and CDR2 YSYEKL. V was pared by 0 bases and J by 6 bases, with 5 bases of the junction left unmatched. The CDR3 has 16 amino acids. CDR3 sequence (DNA): TGCGCCAGCAGCCAAGATAGGGACAGGGTGGATGAAAAACTGTTTTTT. Its translation is CASSQDRDRVDEKLFF.

This clonotype appeared many times. The chain carries TRBV7-2 and TRBJ2-5, with TRBD2 matching over 10 bases. Germline V gives CDR1 SGHTA, CDR2 FQGNSA. CDR3 length: 16 amino acids. Trimming removed 3 bases from V and 5 bases from J; junction bases left unmatched: 9. CDR3: CASSLVSGRLGETQYF. The CDR3 DNA follows: TGTGCCAGCAGCTTGGTTAGCGGGAGGTTAGGGGAGACCCAGTACTTC.

Note on this clonotype: A much larger clone differs by one base, so this may be a read error. The chain links TRBV6-5 to TRBJ1-1; D might be TRBD1 (6 bases). The CDR3 runs 15 residues. The germline V gene encodes CDR1 MNHEY and CDR2 SVGAGI. CDR3 amino acids: CAISFSDSWNTEAFF. CDR3 in DNA: TGTGCCATCAGTTTCTCGGACAGTTGGAACACTGAAGCTTTCTTT.

This clonotype was counted many times. The V gene is TRBV15, the J gene TRBJ2-7; 7 bases fit TRBD2. The CDR3 runs to 15 residues. With 0 bases clipped from V and 0 bases from J, the junction kept 2 bases outside the gene matches. Germline CDR1 reads LNHNV; CDR2 reads YYDKDF (reference sequence). CDR3 amino acids: CATSRDPSGSYEQYF. The CDR3 DNA follows: TGTGCCACCAGCAGAGATCCTAGCGGCTCCTACGAGCAGTACTTC.

There are many counts of this clonotype. The chain couples TRBV6-5 to TRBJ1-4; 7 bases line up with TRBD1. The CDR3 contains 13 residues. The germline CDR1 and CDR2 sequences are MNHEY and SVGAGI. The V gene end was trimmed by 5 bases and the J gene end by 6 bases; junction bases not matched to a gene: 3. CDR3 loop: CASSRDRDEKLFF. The CDR3 nucleotides read TGTGCCAGCAGTAGAGACAGGGATGAAAAACTGTTTTTT.

This clonotype was seen many times. The V and J genes are TRBV12-3 or TRBV12-4 and TRBJ2-7, with D possibly matching TRBD1 (6 bases). The V end was cut by 4 bases, the J end by 7 bases, with 11 bases between. The CDR3 has 12 residues. CDR3 sequence reads: CASSWGPGEQYF. As DNA, the CDR3 is TGTGCCAGCAGTTGGGGGCCGGGGGAGCAGTACTTC.

V is TRBV24-1 and J is TRBJ1-1; D is unclear. V was clipped by 9 bases and J by 2 bases, with 12 bases between them. This CDR3 is 13 amino acids long. Germline values: CDR1 KGHDR, CDR2 SFDVKD. CDR3: CATREGTNTEAFF. CDR3 coding DNA: TGTGCCACCCGCGAAGGCACCAACACTGAAGCTTTCTTT.

This clonotype was counted between two and nine times. The chain has TRBV28 and TRBJ1-5, with no clear D. The germline V gene has CDR1 MDHEN and CDR2 SYDVKM. The CDR3 totals 14 residues. Trimming left V 3 bases short and J 8 bases short, with 14 bases between. Here the CDR3 DNA reads TGTGCCAGCAGTTTCCGGCAGAAGAGAAAGCCCCAGCATTTT. It is translated as CASSFRQKRKPQHF.

This clonotype was seen a few times. This chain connects TRBV9 to TRBJ1-2; 10 bases are shared with TRBD1. The CDR3 contains 15 residues. J gave up 3 bases and V 3 bases, and 5 bases lay outside the gene matches. CDR1 and CDR2 (germline): SGDLS, YYNGEE. The CDR3 region is CASSAGTGAHYGYTF. DNA for the CDR3: TGTGCCAGCAGCGCCGGGACAGGGGCCCACTATGGCTACACCTTC.

This clonotype was seen repeatedly, ten times or more. V and J are TRBV10-3 and TRBJ1-2; possibly TRBD1 for D (5 bases). V was pared by 0 bases and J by 6 bases, with 8 bases between. The CDR3 spans 13 residues. Germline V gives CDR1 ENHRY, CDR2 SYGVKD. CDR3 nucleotide sequence: TGTGCCATCAGTGAGTCAGGGGACGATGGCTACACCTTC. Amino acids: CAISESGDDGYTF.

The J gene is TRBJ2-1, the V gene TRBV24-1; possible D gene TRBD1, 6 bases. The CDR3 extends over 12 amino acids. Germline values: CDR1 KGHDR, CDR2 SFDVKD. The ends were cut back, 5 bases at V and 7 bases at J, with 8 bases in the middle. CDR3 residues: CATSVDRNEQFF. The DNA for the CDR3 is TGTGCCACCAGTGTCGACAGGAATGAGCAGTTCTTC.

This clonotype was recorded a few times. V usage is TRBV24-1 and J usage is TRBJ1-5, with 9 bases lining up with TRBD1. J was trimmed by 3 bases and V by 4 bases; bases with no gene match: 6. This CDR3 has 16 amino acids. Germline CDR1 and CDR2: KGHDR and SFDVKD. CDR3 nucleotide sequence: TGTGCCACCAGTGACGCCGGACAGGGGCCCAATCAGCCCCAGCATTTT. Its protein product is CATSDAGQGPNQPQHF.

DNA for the CDR3: TGTGCCAGCGGACACCCCTCGAAGGGCTACACCTTC. It translates to CASGHPSKGYTF. The rearrangement joins TRBV6-5 to TRBJ1-2, with a possible D match to TRBD1 (5 bases). CDR1 is MNHEY and CDR2 is SVGAGI in the germline V gene. CDR3 size: 12 residues. Trimming removed 8 bases at V and 8 bases at J, with 15 bases between.

The chain recombines TRBV7-9 with TRBJ2-7; D may match TRBD1 or TRBD2 (6 bases each). This CDR3 is 14 amino acids long. Trimming removed 3 bases from V and 4 bases from J, with 13 bases in between. Germline CDR1 SEHNR, CDR2 FQNEAQ (reference sequence). The CDR3 here is CASSFRGESYEQYF. In DNA form, the CDR3 reads TGTGCCAGCAGCTTTAGGGGGGAGTCTTACGAGCAGTACTTC.

This sequence joins TRBV7-9 and TRBJ1-2, with 10 bases lining up with TRBD1. Germline lookup yields CDR1 SEHNR and CDR2 FQNEAQ (reference sequence). The CDR3 consists of 16 residues. Unmatched junction bases numbered 17, after V lost 5 bases and J lost 11 bases. Written as DNA, the CDR3 is TGTGCCAGCAGCCCGGGGGGTCCGGGACAGGGGTACGGTTACACCTTC. The encoded protein is CASSPGGPGQGYGYTF.

The V call is TRBV10-3, the J call TRBJ1-4, with D possibly matching TRBD1 (5 bases). The CDR3 spans 12 residues. The germline V gene encodes CDR1 ENHRY and CDR2 SYGVKD. The V gene lost 7 bases and the J gene lost 4 bases, with 7 bases spanning the gap. This CDR3 reads CAIKGSNEKLFF. In DNA form, the CDR3 reads TGTGCCATCAAGGGGAGTAATGAAAAACTGTTTTTT.

This clonotype was recorded many times. This rearrangement joins TRBV5-8 to TRBJ2-2; TRBD1 is a possible D gene (5 bases). In germline, CDR1 is SGHTS, CDR2 YDEGEE. The germline V and J ends were trimmed by 1 base and 4 bases, with 8 bases remaining between them. The CDR3 runs 14 residues. The CDR3 loop reads CASSLRQGTGELFF. In DNA form, the CDR3 reads TGTGCCAGCAGCTTGCGTCAGGGCACCGGGGAGCTGTTTTTT.

V is TRBV7-9 and J is TRBJ1-2; 9 bases are a match to TRBD1. The J segment lost 10 bases and the V segment lost 4 bases, leaving 7 bases of the junction unmatched. Germline values: CDR1 SEHNR, CDR2 FQNEAQ (reference sequence). This CDR3 has 13 amino acids. The DNA for the CDR3 is TGTGCCAGCAGCTGGGGACAGGGAGGAGTCTACACCTTC. Amino acid sequence: CASSWGQGGVYTF.

This clonotype has just one count. The chain uses TRBV7-9 and TRBJ2-5; TRBD1 agrees at 8 bases. This CDR3 comprises 15 residues. CDR1 and CDR2 (germline): SEHNR, FQNEAQ (reference sequence). Trimming at V came to 5 bases and at J to 4 bases, leaving 9 bases not matched to a gene. The CDR3 spells CASSGTGGEGETQYF. The CDR3 bases are TGTGCCAGCAGCGGCACAGGGGGAGAGGGAGAGACCCAGTACTTC.